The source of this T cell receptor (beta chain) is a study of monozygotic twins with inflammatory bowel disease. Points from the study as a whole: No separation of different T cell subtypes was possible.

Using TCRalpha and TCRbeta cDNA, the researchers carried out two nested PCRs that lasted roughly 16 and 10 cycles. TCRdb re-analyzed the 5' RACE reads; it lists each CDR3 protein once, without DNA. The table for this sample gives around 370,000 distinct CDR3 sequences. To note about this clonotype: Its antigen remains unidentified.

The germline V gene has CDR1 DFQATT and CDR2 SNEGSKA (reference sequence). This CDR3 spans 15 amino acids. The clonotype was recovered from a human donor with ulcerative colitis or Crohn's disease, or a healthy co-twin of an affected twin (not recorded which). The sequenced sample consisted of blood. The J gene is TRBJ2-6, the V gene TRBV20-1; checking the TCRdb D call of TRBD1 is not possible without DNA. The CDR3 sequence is CSAGGGSNGANVLTF.